These 27 T cell receptor beta chains were all obtained from the same sample, sequenced in a study of blood T cells in healthy people across ages (dated by TCRdb to about 2015). The receptor library was made with 5' RACE. The listed sequencing device is Illumina HiSeq 2500. A second roughly 7 to 12 cycle PCR used a sample-barcoded 5' primer and a J-beta primer mix. TCRdb reran the public reads through fastp at Q25 and MiXCR, keeping productive beta chains. CDR3 protein duplicates are merged, each entry listing the most common genes and DNA. This sample is represented by 700,000 or so distinct CDR3 sequences; around 41% of them were singletons. The ten most abundant clones make up around 30% of the sample. Sequencing was performed on blood. Receptors originate from an older man in good health.

The genes are TRBV7-9 and TRBJ1-1; D is ambiguous. The CDR3 covers 15 residues. V was trimmed by 1 base and J by 3 bases, leaving 12 bases between them. CDR1 and CDR2 from the germline V gene are SEHNR and FQNEAQ (reference sequence). The DNA for the CDR3 is TGTGCCAGCAGCTTAGGTTGGACGGAACACACTGAAGCTTTCTTT. Protein product: CASSLGWTEHTEAFF.

This rearrangement joins TRBV7-9 to TRBJ1-5, with 12 bases matching TRBD1. CDR3 length equals 16 residues. J gave up 7 bases and V 4 bases, and 8 bases lay outside the gene matches. The germline V gene encodes CDR1 SEHNR and CDR2 FQNEAQ (reference sequence). The CDR3 DNA follows: TGTGCCAGCAGCTCAACCGGGACAGGGGGCGAGCAGCCCCAGCATTTT. Protein product: CASSSTGTGGEQPQHF.

The CDR3 reads CSAAGNQETQYF. The CDR3 DNA reads as TGCAGTGCTGCCGGGAACCAAGAGACCCAGTACTTC. The rearrangement uses TRBV20-1 and TRBJ2-5; possible D gene TRBD2, 5 bases. CDR3 length: 12 amino acids. The germline V gene encodes CDR1 DFQATT and CDR2 SNEGSKA (reference sequence). Trimming shortened V by 5 bases and J by 0 bases, and 7 bases separated the two germline ends.

This clonotype was seen more than once but under ten times. The gene calls are TRBV20-1 and TRBJ2-2; the D is unclear. V was shortened by 1 base and J by 6 bases, with 9 bases between the two germline ends. The germline gives CDR1 DFQATT, CDR2 SNEGSKA (reference sequence). CDR3 length: 13 amino acids. CDR3 region: CSARVSEPGELFF. The DNA of the CDR3 is TGCAGTGCTAGAGTGTCGGAACCCGGGGAGCTGTTTTTT.

This clonotype was counted a few times. This chain uses TRBV20-1 with TRBJ1-5; tentative D call: TRBD1 (6 bases). V lost 3 bases, J lost 3 bases, and 15 bases lay in between. The CDR3 has 15 residues. Germline V gene data show CDR1 as DFQATT and CDR2 as SNEGSKA (reference sequence). The CDR3, as DNA: TGCAGTGCTAGGCCCGGGGGGCGGATCAATCAGCCCCAGCATTTT. It translates to CSARPGGRINQPQHF.

This chain links TRBV20-1 with TRBJ2-4, with D possibly matching TRBD2 (6 bases). The DNA end is a closer match to TRBJ2-5, so the J assignment may be wrong. The CDR3 has 17 residues. Germline lookup yields CDR1 DFQATT and CDR2 SNEGSKA (reference sequence). The CDR3 reads CSATVSRAQRVRETQYF. The CDR3 nucleotides are TGCAGTGCTACTGTCTCCCGGGCCCAGCGGGTTCGAGAGACCCAGTACTTC.

V and J are TRBV11-2 and TRBJ2-3, with 8 nucleotides matching TRBD2. Trimming removed 1 base from V and 1 base from J; junction bases left unmatched: 4. The germline CDR1 and CDR2 sequences are SGHAT and FQNNGV. This CDR3 is built from 16 residues. The CDR3 sequence: CASSLGTSTRTDTQYF. CDR3 coding DNA: TGTGCCAGCAGCTTAGGGACTAGCACCCGCACAGATACGCAGTATTTT.

Comments on this clonotype: This clone may be a read error of a much larger clone one base away. The chain carries TRBV28 and TRBJ2-7; the match to TRBD1 covers 10 bases. The CDR3 sequence is 16 residues long. The germline V gene encodes CDR1 MDHEN and CDR2 SYDVKM. The CDR3, as DNA: TGTGCCAGCAGTACCCCCGGGACAGGGGTCTCCTACAAGCAGTACTTC. Translated: CASSTPGTGVSYKQYF.

This rearrangement joins TRBV12-3 or TRBV12-4 to TRBJ1-4; TRBD1 matches at 8 bases. This CDR3 has 15 amino acids. V shed 6 bases, J shed 8 bases, and the junction held 11 bases outside the gene matches. The CDR3 sequence is CASSPGQGMGEKLFF. The CDR3 DNA reads as TGTGCCAGCAGCCCAGGACAGGGCATGGGGGAAAAACTGTTTTTT.

The chain links TRBV9 to TRBJ2-5, with D unresolved. The V gene's germline CDR1 is SGDLS and CDR2 YYNGEE. The CDR3 length is 14 residues. V shed 0 bases and J shed 0 bases, with 6 bases lying between them. The CDR3 DNA is TGTGCCAGCAGCGTAGGAAGCGACCAAGAGACCCAGTACTTC. Translating it yields CASSVGSDQETQYF.

The gene calls are TRBV5-1 and TRBJ2-7; TRBD1 or TRBD2 may be the D gene (8 bases each). V lost 7 bases, J lost 2 bases, and 28 bases lay in between. This CDR3 is built from 18 residues. Looked up from germline, CDR1 is SGHRS and CDR2 is YFSETQ. CDR3 amino acids: CASHPGTGGAGGPYEQYF. The DNA for the CDR3 is TGCGCCAGCCACCCCGGGACAGGAGGCGCGGGAGGTCCCTACGAGCAGTACTTC.

This clonotype appeared many times. In DNA form, the CDR3 reads TGTGCCTGGAGTCCGACAGGGTTGGAAGAGACCCAGTACTTC. It specifies CAWSPTGLEETQYF. V usage is TRBV30 and J usage is TRBJ2-5; 7 bases are shared with TRBD1. Germline loops: CDR1 GTSNPN, CDR2 SVGIG (reference sequence). Losses at the gene ends were 2 bases for V and 3 bases for J; bases not matched to a gene: 6. There are 14 residues in the CDR3.

Of note for this clonotype: The junction and the germline gene differ at one end; a read error may be behind it. This sequence joins TRBV2 and TRBJ2-3, with 7 bases fitting TRBD2. The CDR3 runs 14 residues. Germline CDR1 is SNHLY and CDR2 is FYNNEI. The CDR3: CACSVGGSTDTQYF. CDR3 nucleotide sequence: TGTGCCTGCAGTGTTGGCGGGAGCACTGATACGCAGTATTTT.

CDR3 coding DNA: TGTGCCAGCAGCTTAATAGGAGGGGGCGCAACCTACGAGCAGTACTTC. Residues: CASSLIGGGATYEQYF. The V call is TRBV7-8, the J call TRBJ2-7, with D possibly being TRBD1 (7 bases). The CDR3 spans 16 residues. With 2 bases removed from V and 2 bases from J, the gap between germline ends came to 16 bases. CDR1 SGHVS and CDR2 FQNEAQ come from the germline V gene. The variable domain in full, with the rest retrieved from reference TRBV7-8 and TRBJ2-7, is GAGVSQSPRYKVAKRGQDVALRCDPISGHVSLFWYQQALGQGPEFLTYFQNEAQLDKSGLPSDRFFAERPEGSVSTLKIQRTQQEDSAVYLCASSLIGGGATYEQYFGPGTRLTVT.

At least ten counts were recorded for this clonotype. The V and J genes are TRBV11-2 and TRBJ2-5, with TRBD2 identical over 10 bases. The CDR3 contains 18 residues. V lost 3 bases and J lost 2; bases outside the gene matches: 12. Per germline, CDR1 SGHAT and CDR2 FQNNGV. CDR3 sequence: CASSFRGLADMRQETQYF. The CDR3 DNA reads as TGTGCCAGCAGCTTCCGTGGACTAGCGGATATGCGGCAAGAGACCCAGTACTTC.

Only a few counts were recorded for this clonotype. The rearrangement joins TRBV6-1 to TRBJ2-2; D is unclear. Per the germline V gene, CDR1 is MNHNS and CDR2 is SASEGT. The CDR3 has 17 amino acids. V was clipped by 5 bases and J by 1 base, with 17 bases between them. CDR3 in amino acids: CASSSLPTPLNTGELFF. The CDR3 DNA reads TGTGCCAGCAGTAGTTTACCTACTCCTTTGAACACCGGGGAGCTGTTTTTT.

This chain joins TRBV6-1 and TRBJ2-4; D possibly corresponds to TRBD2 (8 bases). The J call could be wrong; TRBJ2-7 is a better fit for the DNA end. CDR1 and CDR2 from the germline V gene are MNHNS and SASEGT. The CDR3 runs 15 residues. The CDR3 is CASSFTDRAGGEQYF. The CDR3 DNA sequence: TGTGCCAGCAGTTTTACCGACAGGGCGGGGGGCGAGCAGTACTTC.

This clonotype was seen many times. The V and J genes are TRBV20-1 and TRBJ2-7; 7 bases align to TRBD1. Germline CDR1 reads DFQATT; CDR2 reads SNEGSKA (reference sequence). The junction had 10 bases not matched to a gene; V was cut back by 1 base and J by 1 base. The CDR3 is 16 residues long. The CDR3 region has the DNA TGCAGTGCTAGAGGCGCAACCGGGACAGTTTCCTACGAGCAGTACTTC. Protein: CSARGATGTVSYEQYF.

This clonotype was observed a few times. V usage is TRBV5-1 and J usage is TRBJ2-2, with TRBD2 identical over 9 bases. Germline values: CDR1 SGHRS, CDR2 YFSETQ. The V and J ends lost 4 bases and 7 bases, in that order; junction bases with no gene match: 8. The CDR3 is made up of 15 amino acids. The CDR3 bases are TGCGCCAGCAGCCAGATAGCGGGAGCTGGCGGGGAGCTGTTTTTT. Amino acid sequence: CASSQIAGAGGELFF.

This clonotype came up a few times. One base away lies a much larger clone, so this may be a sequencing read error. V gene TRBV29-1 combines with J gene TRBJ2-1, with a tentative D call TRBD1 (5 bases). The J call is doubtful: the DNA matches TRBJ2-7 better. Germline CDR1 reads SQVTM; CDR2 reads ANQGSEA. This CDR3 has 13 amino acids. The CDR3: CSVDPQGVNEQYF. Here the CDR3 DNA reads TGCAGCGTAGACCCACAAGGGGTGAATGAGCAGTACTTC.

Remarks on this clonotype: This may be a read error, as it is one base from a much larger clone. The genes are TRBV7-9 and TRBJ1-4, with a tentative D call TRBD1 (6 bases). V shed 7 bases and J shed 7 bases, with 19 bases lying between them. There are 15 residues in the CDR3. CDR1 is SEHNR and CDR2 is FQNEAQ in the germline V gene (reference sequence). The CDR3 loop reads CASTTERQDTEKLFF. For the CDR3, the DNA is TGTGCCAGCACAACCGAGAGACAGGATACTGAAAAACTGTTTTTT.

V is TRBV6-2 or TRBV6-3 and J is TRBJ2-5, with no clear D. V gave up 5 bases and J gave up 7 bases, with 17 bases separating them. Looked up from germline, CDR1 is MNHEY and CDR2 is SVGEGT. The CDR3 runs to 14 residues. CDR3 in amino acids: CASSEGPGLGTQYF. As DNA, the CDR3 is TGTGCCAGCAGTGAAGGGCCAGGATTGGGGACCCAGTACTTC.

V and J are TRBV3-1 and TRBJ2-3; no reliable D call. CDR3 size: 13 residues. V was trimmed by 2 bases and J by 6 bases, leaving 9 bases between them. Germline values: CDR1 LGHDT, CDR2 YNNKEL (reference sequence). CDR3 amino acids: CASSQNRADTQYF. CDR3 nucleotide sequence: TGTGCCAGCAGCCAAAACCGTGCGGATACGCAGTATTTT.

This chain uses TRBV7-8 with TRBJ2-1, with TRBD2 matching over 7 bases. The CDR3 has 17 amino acids. V gave up 1 base and J gave up 7 bases; unmatched junction bases: 13. Germline CDR1 SGHVS, CDR2 FQNEAQ. Written as DNA, the CDR3 is TGTGCCAGCAGCTTAGTACCTGCGACTAGCAGATATAATGAGCAGTTCTTC. This sequence encodes CASSLVPATSRYNEQFF.

V and J are TRBV4-3 and TRBJ2-5; possible D gene TRBD2, 5 bases. The end of the DNA is better explained by TRBJ2-7, so the J call may be wrong. The CDR3 has 13 amino acids. The germline V gene encodes CDR1 LGHNA and CDR2 YSLEER. The CDR3 nucleotides are TGCGCCAGCAGCCAAACGGGGAAGGGCGAGCAGTACTTC. Protein product: CASSQTGKGEQYF.

The chain couples TRBV20-1 to TRBJ2-3; D uncertain. CDR3 length: 14 residues. Trimming cost V 3 bases and J 0 bases, with 10 bases left between them. CDR1 and CDR2 (germline): DFQATT, SNEGSKA (reference sequence). In DNA, the CDR3 is TGCAGTGCTAGGTCCCAGTCTAGCACAGATACGCAGTATTTT. Translating it yields CSARSQSSTDTQYF.

There are many counts of this clonotype. This chain joins TRBV3-1 and TRBJ2-5; the D is unclear. CDR3 length: 12 amino acids. Trimming stripped 2 bases from V and 11 bases from J, with 12 bases between. Germline CDR1 reads LGHDT; CDR2 reads YNNKEL (reference sequence). CDR3 nucleotide sequence: TGTGCCAGCAGCCAACCCCCCAATGAGCAGTACTTC. It translates to CASSQPPNEQYF.